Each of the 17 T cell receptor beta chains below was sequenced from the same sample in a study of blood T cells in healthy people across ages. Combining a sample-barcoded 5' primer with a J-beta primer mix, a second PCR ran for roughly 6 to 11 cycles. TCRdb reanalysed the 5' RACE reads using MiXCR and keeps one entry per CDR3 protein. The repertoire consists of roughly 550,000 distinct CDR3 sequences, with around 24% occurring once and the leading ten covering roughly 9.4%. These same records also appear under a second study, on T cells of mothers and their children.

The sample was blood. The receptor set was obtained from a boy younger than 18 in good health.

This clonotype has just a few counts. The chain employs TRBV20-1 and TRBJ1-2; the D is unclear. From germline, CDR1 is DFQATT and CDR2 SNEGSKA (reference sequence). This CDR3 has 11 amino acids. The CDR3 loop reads CSPDMGDGYTF. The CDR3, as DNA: TGCAGCCCCGATATGGGCGATGGCTACACCTTC.

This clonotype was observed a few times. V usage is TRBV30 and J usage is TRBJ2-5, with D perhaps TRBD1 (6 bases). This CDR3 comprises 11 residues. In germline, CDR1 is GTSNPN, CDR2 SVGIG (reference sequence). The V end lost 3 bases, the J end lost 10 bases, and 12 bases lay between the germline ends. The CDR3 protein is CAWRGEGDQYF. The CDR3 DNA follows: TGTGCCTGGAGGGGCGAGGGGGACCAGTACTTC.

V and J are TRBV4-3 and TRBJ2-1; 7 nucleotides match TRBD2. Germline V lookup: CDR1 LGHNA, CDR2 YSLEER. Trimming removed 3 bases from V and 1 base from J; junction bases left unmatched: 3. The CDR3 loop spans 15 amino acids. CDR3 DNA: TGCGCCAGCAGCCACTGGGGGGGGTCCTACAATGAGCAGTTCTTC. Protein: CASSHWGGSYNEQFF.

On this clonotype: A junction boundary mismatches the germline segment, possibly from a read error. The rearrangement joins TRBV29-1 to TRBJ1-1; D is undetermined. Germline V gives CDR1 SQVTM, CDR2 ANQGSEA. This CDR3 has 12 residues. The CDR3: CSVTDLFSEALF. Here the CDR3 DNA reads TGCAGCGTGACCGACTTGTTTTCTGAAGCTCTCTTT.

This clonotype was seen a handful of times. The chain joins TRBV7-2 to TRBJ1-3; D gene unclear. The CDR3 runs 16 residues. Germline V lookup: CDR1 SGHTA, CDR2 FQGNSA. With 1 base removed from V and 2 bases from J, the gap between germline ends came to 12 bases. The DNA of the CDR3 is TGTGCCAGCAGCTTAGAACTGGGGTTGCCTGGAAACACCATATATTTT. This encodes CASSLELGLPGNTIYF.

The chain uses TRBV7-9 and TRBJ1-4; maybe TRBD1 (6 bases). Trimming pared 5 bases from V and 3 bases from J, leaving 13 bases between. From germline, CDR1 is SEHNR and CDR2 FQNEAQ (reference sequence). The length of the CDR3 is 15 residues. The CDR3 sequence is CASSPLGASNEKLFF. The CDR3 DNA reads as TGTGCCAGCAGCCCCCTGGGGGCTTCTAATGAAAAACTGTTTTTT.

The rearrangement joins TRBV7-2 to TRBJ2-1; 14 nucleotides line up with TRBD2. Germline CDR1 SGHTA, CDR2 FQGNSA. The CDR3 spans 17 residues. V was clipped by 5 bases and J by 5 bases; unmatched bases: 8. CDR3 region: CASSPTRLAGGDNEQFF. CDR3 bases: TGTGCCAGCAGCCCAACCAGACTAGCGGGAGGGGACAATGAGCAGTTCTTC. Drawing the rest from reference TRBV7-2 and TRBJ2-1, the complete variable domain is GAGVSQSPSNKVTEKGKDVELRCDPISGHTALYWYRQSLGQGLEFLIYFQGNSAPDKSGLPSDRFSAERTGGSVSTLTIQRTQQEDSAVYLCASSPTRLAGGDNEQFFGPGTRLTVL.

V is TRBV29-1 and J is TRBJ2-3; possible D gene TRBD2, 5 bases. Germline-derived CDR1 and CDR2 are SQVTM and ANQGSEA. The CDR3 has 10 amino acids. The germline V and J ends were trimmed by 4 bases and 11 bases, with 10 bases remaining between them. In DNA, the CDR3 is TGCAGCGTTGCCCCGAGGGAGCAGTATTTT. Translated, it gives CSVAPREQYF.

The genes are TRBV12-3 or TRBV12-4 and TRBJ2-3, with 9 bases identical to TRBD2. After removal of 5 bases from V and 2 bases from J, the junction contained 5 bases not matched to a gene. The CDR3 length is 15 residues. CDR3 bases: TGTGCCAGCAGTGCGCTAGCGGGGAACACAGATACGCAGTATTTT. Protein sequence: CASSALAGNTDTQYF.

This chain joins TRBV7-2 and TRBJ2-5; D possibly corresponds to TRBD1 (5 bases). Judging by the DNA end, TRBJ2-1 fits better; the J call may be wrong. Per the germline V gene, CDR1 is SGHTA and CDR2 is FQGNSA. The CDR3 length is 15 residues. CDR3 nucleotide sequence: TGTGCCAGCAGCTCGCCAGAAGACAGTCACAATGAGCAGTTCTTC. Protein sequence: CASSSPEDSHNEQFF.

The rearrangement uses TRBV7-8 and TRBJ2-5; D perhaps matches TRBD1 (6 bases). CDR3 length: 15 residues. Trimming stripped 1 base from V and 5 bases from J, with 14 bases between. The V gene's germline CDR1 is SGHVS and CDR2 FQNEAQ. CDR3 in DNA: TGTGCCAGCAGCTTAGTGGGTGCAGGGGTTGAGACCCAGTACTTC. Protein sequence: CASSLVGAGVETQYF.

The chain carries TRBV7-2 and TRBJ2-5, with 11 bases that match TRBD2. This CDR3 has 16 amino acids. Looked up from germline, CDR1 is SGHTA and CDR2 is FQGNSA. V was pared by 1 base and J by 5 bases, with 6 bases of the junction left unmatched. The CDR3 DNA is TGTGCCAGCAGCTTAGAGCTAGCGGGGGGTAGGGAGACCCAGTACTTC. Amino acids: CASSLELAGGRETQYF.

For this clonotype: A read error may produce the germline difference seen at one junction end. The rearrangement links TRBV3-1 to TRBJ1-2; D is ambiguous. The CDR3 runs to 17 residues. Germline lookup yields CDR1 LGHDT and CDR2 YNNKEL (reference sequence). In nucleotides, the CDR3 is TGCGCCAGCAGCCAAGACGACGGGAACATACTTACCTATGGCTACACCTTC. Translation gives CASSQDDGNILTYGYTF.

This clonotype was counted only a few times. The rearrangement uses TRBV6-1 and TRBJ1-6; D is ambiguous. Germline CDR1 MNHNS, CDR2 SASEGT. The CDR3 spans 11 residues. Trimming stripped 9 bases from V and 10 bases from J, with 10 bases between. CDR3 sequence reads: CASTDGSPLHF. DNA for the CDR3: TGTGCCAGTACAGATGGCTCACCCCTCCACTTT.

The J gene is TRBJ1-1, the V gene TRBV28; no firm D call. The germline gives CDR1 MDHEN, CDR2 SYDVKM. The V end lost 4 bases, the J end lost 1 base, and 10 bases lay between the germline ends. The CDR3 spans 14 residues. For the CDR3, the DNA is TGTGCCAGCAGTTCCCTCAGACAGAACACTGAAGCTTTCTTT. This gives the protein CASSSLRQNTEAFF.

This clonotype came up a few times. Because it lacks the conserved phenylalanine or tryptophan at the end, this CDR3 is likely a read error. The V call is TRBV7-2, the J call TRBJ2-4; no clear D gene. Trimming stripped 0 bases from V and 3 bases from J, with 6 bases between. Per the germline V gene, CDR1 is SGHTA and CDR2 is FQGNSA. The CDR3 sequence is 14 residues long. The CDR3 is CASSLARDKNIQYL. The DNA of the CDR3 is TGTGCCAGCAGCTTAGCTAGAGACAAAAACATTCAGTACCTC.

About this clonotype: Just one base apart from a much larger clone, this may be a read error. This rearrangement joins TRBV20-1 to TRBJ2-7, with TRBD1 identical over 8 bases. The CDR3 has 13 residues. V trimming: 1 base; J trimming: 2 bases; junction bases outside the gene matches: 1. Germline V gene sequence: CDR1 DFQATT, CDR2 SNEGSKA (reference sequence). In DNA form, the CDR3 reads TGCAGTGCTAGAGGACAGGGGCCCTACGAGCAGTACTTC. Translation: CSARGQGPYEQYF.